This TCR beta chain derives from a study of blood T cell repertoires in COVID-19. Overall study context: Whether acute or convalescent, the COVID-19 samples came from the United States, Italy and Spain.

The method was immunoSEQ multiplex PCR; TCRdb's version includes in-frame clones alone and lacks a portion of them. The sample includes 100,000 to 150,000 clones, approximately 88% seen only once; the top ten take approximately 10%. CDR1 and CDR2 (germline): GTSNPN, SVGIG (reference sequence). The CDR3 extends over 13 amino acids. V was pared by 4 bases and J by 8 bases, with 17 bases between. The sequence derives from a man between 45 and 60 years old with acute or convalescent COVID-19. The rearrangement uses TRBV30 and TRBJ1-2; D not resolved. Specimen: peripheral blood. The CDR3 nucleotides are TGTGCCTGGATTGGAGGGAGAAGCAGGGGCTACACCTTC. Its protein is CAWIGGRSRGYTF.